These T cell receptor beta chains were read from a single sample in a study of OX40 agonist ivuxolimab in advanced cancers. Sequenced by immunoSEQ multiplex PCR; TCRdb stores in-frame clones only, minus some. The data contain about 48,000 clones, about 91% of them singletons. The sample was CD4+ or CD8+ T cells sorted from blood, taken in a trial of the OX40 agonist ivuxolimab. Source of these receptors: an adult with an advanced solid tumor such as melanoma, head and neck, liver or kidney cancer. CDR3s include the opening cysteine and the closing phenylalanine or tryptophan. Part of the rows lack a size; the others show once, few, many or a class for expanded clones.

abundance: NA
j_gene: TRBJ2-3
v_gene: TRBV10-3
CDR3aa: CAISGTGVGDTQYF

abundance: NA
j_gene: TRBJ2-5
v_gene: TRBV4-3
CDR3aa: CASSQEMVPQEAQYF

abundance: once
j_gene: TRBJ2-3
v_gene: TRBV7-6
CDR3aa: CASRKLAGGLGDTQYF

abundance: NA
j_gene: TRBJ2-3
v_gene: TRBV5-6
CDR3aa: CASSPSGGASDTQYF

abundance: NA
j_gene: TRBJ2-1
v_gene: TRBV19
CDR3aa: CASSTGLAGYPYNEQFF

abundance: NA
j_gene: TRBJ1-6
v_gene: TRBV6-1
CDR3aa: CASSEWQESSYNSPLHF

abundance: NA
j_gene: TRBJ2-7
v_gene: TRBV7-6
CDR3aa: CASSLEFAGSYQTEAGVQYF

abundance: NA
j_gene: TRBJ2-2
v_gene: TRBV10-1
CDR3aa: CASRRDGVGELFF

abundance: NA
j_gene: TRBJ2-3
v_gene: TRBV5-8
CDR3aa: CASSFELAGGEDTQYF

abundance: NA
j_gene: TRBJ2-2
v_gene: TRBV28
CDR3aa: CASSLFGTNTGELFF

abundance: NA
j_gene: TRBJ1-5
v_gene: TRBV6-5
CDR3aa: CASSYSTYQPQHF

abundance: NA
j_gene: TRBJ1-2
v_gene: TRBV5-3
CDR3aa: CARSLSTTLTALGGYTF

abundance: NA
j_gene: TRBJ1-1
v_gene: TRBV19
CDR3aa: CASSIRPGQGWTEAFF

abundance: NA
j_gene: TRBJ2-3
v_gene: TRBV19
CDR3aa: CASSIGDTDTQYF

abundance: NA
j_gene: TRBJ2-2
v_gene: TRBV5-1
CDR3aa: CASSVGTGVLTGELFF

abundance: NA
j_gene: TRBJ2-2
v_gene: TRBV5-5
CDR3aa: CASRGDIDLTGELFF

abundance: few
j_gene: TRBJ1-1
v_gene: TRBV4-1
CDR3aa: CASSQAGGNTEAFF

abundance: NA
j_gene: TRBJ2-1
v_gene: TRBV25-1
CDR3aa: CASTALAGGTNEQFF

abundance: NA
j_gene: TRBJ2-3
v_gene: TRBV5-1
CDR3aa: CASSLTGIPADTQYF

abundance: NA
j_gene: TRBJ1-5
v_gene: TRBV4-1
CDR3aa: CASSQPSGKNSNQPQHF

abundance: NA
j_gene: TRBJ2-5
v_gene: TRBV9
CDR3aa: CASSAPLGPKETQYF

abundance: once
j_gene: TRBJ2-7
v_gene: TRBV28
CDR3aa: CASRFRDRAPYEQYF

abundance: NA
j_gene: TRBJ2-1
v_gene: TRBV4-2
CDR3aa: CASSQESGSSYNEQFF

abundance: NA
j_gene: TRBJ2-1
v_gene: TRBV7-3
CDR3aa: CASSLLLAGYNEQFF

abundance: NA
j_gene: TRBJ1-2
v_gene: TRBV15
CDR3aa: CATSTDRGYYGYTF

abundance: NA
j_gene: TRBJ1-1
v_gene: TRBV19
CDR3aa: CASSWGGGNTEAFF

abundance: NA
j_gene: TRBJ2-7
v_gene: TRBV27
CDR3aa: CASSTDTRSSYEQYF

abundance: NA
j_gene: TRBJ2-7
v_gene: TRBV27
CDR3aa: CASSLGGSYEQYF

abundance: once
j_gene: TRBJ2-1
v_gene: TRBV9
CDR3aa: CASSVVGGSSYNEQFF

abundance: NA
j_gene: TRBJ1-1
v_gene: TRBV7-6
CDR3aa: CASSPGVAAEAFF

abundance: NA
j_gene: TRBJ2-7
v_gene: TRBV5-4
CDR3aa: CASSLGVTGSEEQYF

abundance: NA
j_gene: TRBJ2-2
v_gene: TRBV19
CDR3aa: CASRQVGTGELFF

abundance: NA
j_gene: TRBJ2-1
v_gene: TRBV6-5
CDR3aa: CASSYSSYNEQFF

abundance: NA
j_gene: TRBJ2-1
v_gene: TRBV16
CDR3aa: CASSQAGTANNEQFF

abundance: NA
j_gene: TRBJ1-1
v_gene: TRBV5-4
CDR3aa: CASSSQGATEAFF

abundance: NA
j_gene: TRBJ2-1
v_gene: TRBV6-6
CDR3aa: CASTLMELYNEQFF

abundance: NA
j_gene: TRBJ1-3
v_gene: TRBV5-6
CDR3aa: CASTLGALGNTIYF

abundance: NA
j_gene: TRBJ2-7
v_gene: TRBV2
CDR3aa: CASSEARGYLYEQYF

abundance: NA
j_gene: TRBJ1-3
v_gene: TRBV19
CDR3aa: CASSIFFSSGNTIYF

abundance: NA
j_gene: TRBJ1-2
v_gene: TRBV25-1
CDR3aa: CASSESGTGPYGYTF

abundance: NA
j_gene: TRBJ2-3
v_gene: TRBV7-3
CDR3aa: CASSLTGTDTSTDTQYF

abundance: NA
j_gene: TRBJ2-1
v_gene: TRBV7-9
CDR3aa: CASSGTGTRSYNEQFF

abundance: NA
j_gene: TRBJ2-7
v_gene: TRBV11-1
CDR3aa: CASSPPDRVDDEQYF

abundance: NA
j_gene: TRBJ2-3
v_gene: TRBV15
CDR3aa: CATSRDTLAGDTDTQYF

abundance: NA
j_gene: TRBJ2-1
v_gene: TRBV5-1
CDR3aa: CASSHDWSSYNEQFF

abundance: NA
j_gene: TRBJ2-7
v_gene: TRBV30
CDR3aa: CAWTSGAYEQYF

abundance: NA
j_gene: TRBJ2-7
v_gene: TRBV15
CDR3aa: CATSGSSYEQYF

abundance: NA
j_gene: TRBJ2-2
v_gene: TRBV7-6
CDR3aa: CASSLAGTGFGELFF

abundance: NA
j_gene: TRBJ1-2
v_gene: TRBV9
CDR3aa: CASSAGGLERGYTF